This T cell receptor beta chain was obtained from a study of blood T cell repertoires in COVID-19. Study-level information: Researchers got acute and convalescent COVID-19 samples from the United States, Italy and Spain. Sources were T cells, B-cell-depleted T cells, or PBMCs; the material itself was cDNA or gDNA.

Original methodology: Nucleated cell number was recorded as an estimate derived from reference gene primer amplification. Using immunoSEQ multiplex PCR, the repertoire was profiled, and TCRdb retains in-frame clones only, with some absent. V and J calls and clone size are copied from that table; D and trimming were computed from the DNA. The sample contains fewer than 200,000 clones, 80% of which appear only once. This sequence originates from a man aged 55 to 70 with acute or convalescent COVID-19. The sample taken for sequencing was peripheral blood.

CDR3 region: CASSWTVSNQPQHF. The CDR3 region has the DNA TGTGCCAGCAGTTGGACAGTTAGCAATCAGCCCCAGCATTTT. This chain uses TRBV28 with TRBJ1-5; D may be TRBD1 (6 bases). The CDR3 covers 14 residues. Trimming removed 4 bases at V and 0 bases at J, with 7 bases between. Looked up from germline, CDR1 is MDHEN and CDR2 is SYDVKM.